This TCR beta chain was sequenced during a study of control samples from healthy donors and cancer patients. Sequencing used immunoSEQ multiplex PCR; TCRdb keeps in-frame clones, though not all of them. The table lists 100,000 to 150,000 clones, over 75% of them singletons, with around 1.7% in the top ten. The TCR was taken from a man between 18 and 35 years old in good health. Sequencing input: blood.

This CDR3 reads CAISVSGDTQYF. The CDR3 region has the DNA TGTGCCATCAGTGTGTCGGGGGATACGCAGTATTTT. The chain employs TRBV10-3 and TRBJ2-3, with D possibly matching TRBD2 (5 bases). Trimming left V 4 bases short and J 6 bases short, with 8 bases between. Germline V gives CDR1 ENHRY, CDR2 SYGVKD. CDR3 size: 12 residues.